This entry concerns a single TCR beta chain. Germline lookup yields CDR1 SGDLS and CDR2 YYNGEE. This CDR3 is built from 13 residues. Trimming took 0 bases from V and 4 from J, leaving 7 bases between them. The sample is drawn from a study of blood T cell repertoires in COVID-19. For the study at large: Acute-phase and convalescent COVID-19 samples originated in the United States, Italy and Spain. Sources were T cells, B-cell-depleted T cells, or PBMCs; the material itself was cDNA or gDNA.

The authors' processing: Using reference gene primer amplification, nucleated cell counts were estimated. Repertoires were generated with immunoSEQ multiplex PCR, while TCRdb's copy carries only in-frame clones and drops some. V, J and clone size are taken as reported in that table, and D and trimming were inferred from the DNA itself. In the table there are more than 70,000 clones, approximately 86% of which are singletons. The sample consisted of peripheral blood. This sequence originates from a woman between 45 and 65 years old with active or convalescent COVID-19. This sequence joins TRBV9 and TRBJ1-2; D unresolved. CDR3 nucleotides: TGTGCCAGCAGCGTAGTCGATAGCTATGGCTACACCTTC. The encoded protein is CASSVVDSYGYTF.